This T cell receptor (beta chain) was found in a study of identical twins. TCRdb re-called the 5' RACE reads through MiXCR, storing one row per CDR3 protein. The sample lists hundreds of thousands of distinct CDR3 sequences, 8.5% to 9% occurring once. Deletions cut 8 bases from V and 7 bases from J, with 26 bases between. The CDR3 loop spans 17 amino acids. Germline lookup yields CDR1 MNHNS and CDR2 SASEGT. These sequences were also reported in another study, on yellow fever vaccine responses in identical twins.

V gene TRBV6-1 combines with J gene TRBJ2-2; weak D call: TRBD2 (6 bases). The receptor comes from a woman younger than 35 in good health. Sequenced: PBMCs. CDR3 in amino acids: CASGPTDKGLGVGELFF. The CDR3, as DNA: TGTGCCAGCGGCCCCACGGATAAGGGACTGGGCGTCGGGGAGCTGTTTTTT.